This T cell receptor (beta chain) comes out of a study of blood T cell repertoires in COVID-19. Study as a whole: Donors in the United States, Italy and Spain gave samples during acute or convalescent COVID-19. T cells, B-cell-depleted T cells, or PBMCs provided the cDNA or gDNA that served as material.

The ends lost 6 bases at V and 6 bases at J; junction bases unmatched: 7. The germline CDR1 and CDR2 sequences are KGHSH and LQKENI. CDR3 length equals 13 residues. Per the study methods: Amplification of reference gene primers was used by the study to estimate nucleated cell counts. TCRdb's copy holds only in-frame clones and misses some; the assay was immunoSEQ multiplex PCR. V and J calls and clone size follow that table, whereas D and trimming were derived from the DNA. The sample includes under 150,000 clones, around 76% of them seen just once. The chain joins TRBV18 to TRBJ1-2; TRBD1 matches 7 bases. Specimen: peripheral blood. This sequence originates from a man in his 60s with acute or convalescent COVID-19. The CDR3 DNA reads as TGTGCCAGCTCGACTACAGGGGATAATGGCTACACCTTC. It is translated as CASSTTGDNGYTF.